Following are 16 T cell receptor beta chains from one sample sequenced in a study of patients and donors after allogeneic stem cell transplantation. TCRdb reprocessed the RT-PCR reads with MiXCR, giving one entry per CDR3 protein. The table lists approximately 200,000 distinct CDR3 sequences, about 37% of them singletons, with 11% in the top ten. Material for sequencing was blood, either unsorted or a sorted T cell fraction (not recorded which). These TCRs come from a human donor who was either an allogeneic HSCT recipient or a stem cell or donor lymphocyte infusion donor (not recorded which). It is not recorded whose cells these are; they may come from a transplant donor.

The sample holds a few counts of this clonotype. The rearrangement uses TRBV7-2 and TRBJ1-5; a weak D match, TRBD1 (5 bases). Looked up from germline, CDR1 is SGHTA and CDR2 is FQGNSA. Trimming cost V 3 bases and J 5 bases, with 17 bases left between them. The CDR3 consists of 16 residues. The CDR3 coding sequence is TGTGCCAGCAGCTTTACCGCAGGGAGAAGAGATCAGCCCCAGCATTTT. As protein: CASSFTAGRRDQPQHF.

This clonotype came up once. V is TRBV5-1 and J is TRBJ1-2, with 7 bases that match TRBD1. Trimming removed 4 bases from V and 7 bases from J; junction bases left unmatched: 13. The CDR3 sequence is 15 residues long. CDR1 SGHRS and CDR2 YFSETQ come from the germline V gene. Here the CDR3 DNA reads TGCGCCAGCAGCCAATTAAACAGGGGACAAGGTGGCTACACCTTC. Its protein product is CASSQLNRGQGGYTF. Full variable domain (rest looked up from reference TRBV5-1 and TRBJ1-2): KAGVTQTPRYLIKTRGQQVTLSCSPISGHRSVSWYQQTPGQGLQFLFEYFSETQRNKGNFPGRFSGRQFSNSRSEMNVSTLELGDSALYLCASSQLNRGQGGYTFGSGTRLTVV.

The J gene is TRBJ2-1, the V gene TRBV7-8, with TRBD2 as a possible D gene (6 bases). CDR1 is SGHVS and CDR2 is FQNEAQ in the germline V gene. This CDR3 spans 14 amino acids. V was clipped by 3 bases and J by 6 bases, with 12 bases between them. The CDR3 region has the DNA TGTGCCAGCAGCTTGACTAGGGGCCGCAATGAGCAGTTCTTC. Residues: CASSLTRGRNEQFF. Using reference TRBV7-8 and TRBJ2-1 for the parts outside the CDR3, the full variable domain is GAGVSQSPRYKVAKRGQDVALRCDPISGHVSLFWYQQALGQGPEFLTYFQNEAQLDKSGLPSDRFFAERPEGSVSTLKIQRTQQEDSAVYLCASSLTRGRNEQFFGPGTRLTVL.

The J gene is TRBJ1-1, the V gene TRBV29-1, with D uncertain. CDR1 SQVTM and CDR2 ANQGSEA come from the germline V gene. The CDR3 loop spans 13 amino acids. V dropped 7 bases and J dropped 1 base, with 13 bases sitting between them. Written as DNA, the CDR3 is TGCAGCGGCGGGTTTTTGTGGAACACTGAAGCTTTCTTT. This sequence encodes CSGGFLWNTEAFF.

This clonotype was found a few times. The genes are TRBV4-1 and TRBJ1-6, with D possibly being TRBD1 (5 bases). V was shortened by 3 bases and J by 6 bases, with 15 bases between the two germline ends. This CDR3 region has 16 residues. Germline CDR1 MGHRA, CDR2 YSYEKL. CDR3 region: CASSQGGARANSPLHF. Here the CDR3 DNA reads TGCGCCAGCAGCCAGGGTGGGGCCAGGGCTAATTCACCCCTCCACTTT.

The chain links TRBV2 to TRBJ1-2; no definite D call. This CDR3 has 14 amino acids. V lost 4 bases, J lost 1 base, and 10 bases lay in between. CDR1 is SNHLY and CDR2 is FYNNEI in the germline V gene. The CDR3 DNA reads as TGTGCCAGCAGTGGGACTTCGTTTAACTATGGCTACACCTTC. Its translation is CASSGTSFNYGYTF.

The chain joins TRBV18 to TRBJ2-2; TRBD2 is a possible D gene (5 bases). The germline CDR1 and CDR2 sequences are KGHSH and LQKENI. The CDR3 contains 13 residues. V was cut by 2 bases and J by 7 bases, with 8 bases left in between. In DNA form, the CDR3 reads TGTGCCAGCTCACCAAGAGGGATCGGGGAGCTGTTTTTT. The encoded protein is CASSPRGIGELFF.

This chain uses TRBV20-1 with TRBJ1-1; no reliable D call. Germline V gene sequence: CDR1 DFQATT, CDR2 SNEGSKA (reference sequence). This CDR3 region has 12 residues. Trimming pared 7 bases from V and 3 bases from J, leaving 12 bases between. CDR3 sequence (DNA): TGCAGTGTGAGAACGAGGGACACTGAAGCTTTCTTT. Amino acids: CSVRTRDTEAFF.

The CDR3 nucleotides are TGCAGTGCTAGGCCACCGGGGGGGAAGAGCTACGAGCAGTACTTC. Translating gives CSARPPGGKSYEQYF. This chain uses TRBV20-1 with TRBJ2-7, with TRBD2 identical over 8 bases. J was trimmed by 3 bases and V by 3 bases; bases with no gene match: 10. This CDR3 has 15 amino acids. CDR1 is DFQATT, CDR2 SNEGSKA, per germline (reference sequence).

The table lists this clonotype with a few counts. The CDR3 region is CASRLAGSGNTIYF. CDR3 DNA sequence: TGTGCCAGCAGACTCGCGGGGTCTGGAAACACCATATATTTT. The V call is TRBV27, the J call TRBJ1-3; D not resolved. This CDR3 has 14 amino acids. The V end lost 6 bases, the J end lost 1 base, and 10 bases lay between the germline ends. Germline lookup yields CDR1 MNHEY and CDR2 SMNVEV (reference sequence).

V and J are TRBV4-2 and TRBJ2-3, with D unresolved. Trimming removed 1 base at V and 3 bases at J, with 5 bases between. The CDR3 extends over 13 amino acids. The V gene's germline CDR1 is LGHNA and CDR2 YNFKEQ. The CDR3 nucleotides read TGTGCCAGCAGCCAAGTGCGGACAGATACGCAGTATTTT. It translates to CASSQVRTDTQYF.

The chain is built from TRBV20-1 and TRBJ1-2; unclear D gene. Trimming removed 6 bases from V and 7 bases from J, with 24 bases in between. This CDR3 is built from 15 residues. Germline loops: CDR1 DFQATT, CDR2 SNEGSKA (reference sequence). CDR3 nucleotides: TGCAGTGCCACCGGTGAGGGAGCCCAGGTTACTGGCTACACCTTC. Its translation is CSATGEGAQVTGYTF.

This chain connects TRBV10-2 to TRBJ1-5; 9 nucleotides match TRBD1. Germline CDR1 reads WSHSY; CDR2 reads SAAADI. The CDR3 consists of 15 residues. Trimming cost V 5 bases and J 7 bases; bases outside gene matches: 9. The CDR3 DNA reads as TGCGCCAGCAGTTTGTATGGGACAGGGCAGCAGCCCCAGCATTTT. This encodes CASSLYGTGQQPQHF.

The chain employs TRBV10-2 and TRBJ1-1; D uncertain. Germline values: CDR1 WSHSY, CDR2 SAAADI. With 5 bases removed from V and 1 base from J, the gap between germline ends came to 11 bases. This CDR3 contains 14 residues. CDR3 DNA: TGCGCCAGCAGTCTGTCGCGATCGAACACTGAAGCTTTCTTT. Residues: CASSLSRSNTEAFF.

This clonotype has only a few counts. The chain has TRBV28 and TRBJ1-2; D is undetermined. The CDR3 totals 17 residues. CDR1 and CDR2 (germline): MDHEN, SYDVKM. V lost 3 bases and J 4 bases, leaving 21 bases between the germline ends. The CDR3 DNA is TGTGCCAGCAGTTTGATGCGCTCCGGGCTCCCCGGCTATGGCTACACCTTC. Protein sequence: CASSLMRSGLPGYGYTF.

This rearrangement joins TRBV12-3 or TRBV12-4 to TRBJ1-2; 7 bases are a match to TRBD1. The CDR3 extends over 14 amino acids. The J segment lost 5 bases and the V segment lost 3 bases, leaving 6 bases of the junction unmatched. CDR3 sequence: CASSFTGEGYGYTF. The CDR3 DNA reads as TGTGCCAGCAGTTTTACAGGGGAAGGATATGGCTACACCTTC.